Below, one TCR beta chain is given with its context. Its ends do not fully match the called genes, so a read error is possible. Per the original methods: Quantification of nucleated cells was approximated via reference gene primer amplification. Assay: immunoSEQ multiplex PCR; the TCRdb copy retains only in-frame clones and omits some. D and trimming were read from the DNA, whereas the V and J calls and clone size are those reported in that table. The repertoire consists of about 80,000 clones, with 88% occurring once and the leading ten covering around 7.2%. This sample was included in a study of blood T cell repertoires in COVID-19. Across the study: Sites in the United States, Italy and Spain provided acute and convalescent COVID-19 samples. From T cells, B-cell-depleted T cells, or PBMCs came the material, which was cDNA or gDNA.

The length of the CDR3 is 16 residues. CDR1 and CDR2 (germline): LGHNT, FRNRAP. Sequenced input: peripheral blood. The rearrangement uses TRBV12-5 and TRBJ2-1; TRBD1 agrees at 9 bases. This TCR came from a woman older than 75 with acute or convalescent COVID-19. As DNA, the CDR3 is TGTGCTAGTGGTTTCAGATCCGGGACAGGGATGAATGTGCAGTTCTTC. Its protein product is CASGFRSGTGMNVQFF.